A single sample gave rise to the 24 T cell receptor beta chains below, sequenced in a study of shared clonotypes between healthy human individuals. Naive CD8 cells comprised CD45RO-negative, CCR7-positively selected cells, excluding terminally differentiated effector memory CD45RA+ cells. The protocol was immunoSEQ multiplex PCR, while the TCRdb copy is restricted to in-frame clones and leaves out a portion. Found here are some 800,000 clones, around 92% of them singletons; the top ten hold approximately 25%. Material: naive CD8+ T cells sorted from blood. All receptors come from a man aged 30 to 45 in good health.

The V gene is TRBV2, the J gene TRBJ2-2; 8 nucleotides line up with TRBD1. The CDR3 contains 17 residues. V lost 6 bases to trimming and J lost 3 bases; unmatched junction nucleotides: 12. CDR1 SNHLY and CDR2 FYNNEI come from the germline V gene. The DNA for the CDR3 is TGTGCCAGCAGCTTCGACAGGGGATTGAGTTACACCGGGGAGCTGTTTTTT. Protein product: CASSFDRGLSYTGELFF. The full variable domain, rest sourced from reference TRBV2 and TRBJ2-2, is EPEVTQTPSHQVTQMGQEVILRCVPISNHLYFYWYRQILGQKVEFLVSFYNNEISEKSEIFDDQFSVERPDGSNFTLKIRSTKLEDSAMYFCASSFDRGLSYTGELFFGEGSRLTVL.

The chain employs TRBV7-9 and TRBJ2-1; 15 nucleotides line up with TRBD2. Looked up from germline, CDR1 is SEHNR and CDR2 is FQNEAQ (reference sequence). J was trimmed by 12 bases and V by 6 bases; bases with no gene match: 12. This CDR3 has 16 residues. Written as DNA, the CDR3 is TGTGCCAGCAGACCGGGACTAGCGGGAGGAAATACTGGGCAGTTCTTC. This codes for CASRPGLAGGNTGQFF.

The rearrangement links TRBV6-5 to TRBJ2-5; no firm D call. V dropped 4 bases and J dropped 1 base, with 7 bases sitting between them. The V gene's germline CDR1 is MNHEY and CDR2 SVGAGI. The CDR3 runs to 13 residues. The CDR3 is CASSSNSQETQYF. In DNA, the CDR3 is TGTGCCAGCAGTTCGAACAGCCAAGAGACCCAGTACTTC.

This chain joins TRBV6-6 and TRBJ2-2; D possibly corresponds to TRBD1 (6 bases). V was pared by 5 bases and J by 4 bases, with 14 bases between. Germline CDR1 is MNHNY and CDR2 is SVGAGI (reference sequence). This CDR3 contains 15 residues. The CDR3 here is CASSHRDPVTGELFF. For the CDR3, the DNA is TGTGCCAGCAGTCACAGGGACCCTGTCACCGGGGAGCTGTTTTTT.

V usage is TRBV7-2 and J usage is TRBJ2-7, with 9 bases matching TRBD1. The CDR3 extends over 18 amino acids. V lost 1 base to trimming and J lost 0 bases; unmatched junction nucleotides: 10. Germline CDR1 reads SGHTA; CDR2 reads FQGNSA. The CDR3 here is CASSLGPQGAVISYEQYF. The CDR3 region has the DNA TGTGCCAGCAGCTTAGGTCCACAGGGGGCTGTTATCTCCTACGAGCAGTACTTC.

The rearrangement uses TRBV19 and TRBJ2-7; D may correspond to TRBD1 or TRBD2 (6 bases each). The germline V gene encodes CDR1 LNHDA and CDR2 SQIVND (reference sequence). The CDR3 covers 13 residues. Between the trimmed V and J ends, which lost 5 bases and 6 bases, there was a span of 14 bases. CDR3 in DNA: TGTGCCAGTAGTGGGGGGCATGGATTCGAGCAGTACTTC. This sequence encodes CASSGGHGFEQYF.

J is TRBJ2-1 and V is TRBV6-4, with 13 bases identical to TRBD2. This CDR3 has 17 amino acids. J gave up 8 bases and V 6 bases, and 13 bases lay outside the gene matches. Per the germline V gene, CDR1 is MRHNA and CDR2 is SNTAGT. This chain's CDR3 is CASSHRTSGRCGHEQFF. The DNA of the CDR3 is TGTGCCAGCAGCCACAGGACTAGCGGGAGATGCGGTCATGAGCAGTTCTTC.

This chain uses TRBV7-9 with TRBJ2-7; perhaps D is TRBD1 or TRBD2 (7 bases each). The CDR3 loop spans 14 amino acids. Trimming removed 8 bases from V and 3 bases from J, with 17 bases in between. Germline CDR1 SEHNR, CDR2 FQNEAQ (reference sequence). The CDR3 DNA is TGTGCCAGCTCCAGGGGGGACTACATCTACGAGCAGTACTTC. It translates to CASSRGDYIYEQYF.

V usage is TRBV28 and J usage is TRBJ1-4; no definite D call. This CDR3 is 15 amino acids long. The germline gives CDR1 MDHEN, CDR2 SYDVKM. Deletions cut 6 bases from V and 6 bases from J, with 17 bases between. Here the CDR3 DNA reads TGTGCCAGCAGCCCTCTGGCCTCTGGGGATGAAAAACTGTTTTTT. Translated, it gives CASSPLASGDEKLFF.

CDR3 region: CASSLISGGGGETQYF. CDR3 DNA: TGTGCCAGCAGCTTAATCAGCGGGGGAGGAGGAGAGACCCAGTACTTC. The chain has TRBV7-9 and TRBJ2-5, with 8 bases matching TRBD2. This CDR3 is built from 16 residues. CDR1 SEHNR and CDR2 FQNEAQ come from the germline V gene (reference sequence). V was pared by 2 bases and J by 4 bases, with 9 bases of the junction left unmatched.

CDR3 region: CASSRLRQSQTEAFF. The CDR3 DNA sequence: TGTGCCAGCAGTCGACTCCGACAGAGCCAAACTGAAGCTTTCTTT. The chain uses TRBV6-1 and TRBJ1-1, with a tentative D call TRBD1 (5 bases). Germline CDR1 and CDR2: MNHNS and SASEGT. The CDR3 totals 15 residues. V lost 5 bases and J 5 bases, leaving 18 bases between the germline ends.

The J gene is TRBJ2-7, the V gene TRBV28; TRBD1 matches 7 bases. In germline, CDR1 is MDHEN, CDR2 SYDVKM. CDR3 length equals 13 residues. The ends lost 5 bases at V and 3 bases at J; junction bases unmatched: 4. The CDR3 sequence: CASSPTGDYEQYF. The CDR3 coding sequence is TGTGCCAGCAGTCCCACAGGGGACTACGAGCAGTACTTC.

The V gene is TRBV5-1, the J gene TRBJ2-2, with D maybe TRBD2 (5 bases). Germline lookup yields CDR1 SGHRS and CDR2 YFSETQ. The germline V and J ends were trimmed by 4 bases and 0 bases, with 13 bases remaining between them. The CDR3 is 16 amino acids. CDR3 nucleotides: TGCGCCAGCAGCGGGCTCGGGAACGCGAACACCGGGGAGCTGTTTTTT. It yields the protein CASSGLGNANTGELFF.

V is TRBV19 and J is TRBJ1-2; TRBD1 might be the D (5 bases). Germline V CDR1 and CDR2: LNHDA, SQIVND (reference sequence). Deletions cut 7 bases from V and 0 bases from J, with 9 bases between. This CDR3 spans 13 amino acids. CDR3 bases: TGTGCCAGTACGACAGAGCCTAACTATGGCTACACCTTC. This gives the protein CASTTEPNYGYTF.

The V gene is TRBV27, the J gene TRBJ2-7; perhaps TRBD2 as D (6 bases). Trimming left V 6 bases short and J 2 bases short, with 17 bases between. The CDR3 spans 15 residues. Germline CDR1 is MNHEY and CDR2 is SMNVEV (reference sequence). In DNA, the CDR3 is TGTGCCAGCAGGCCACTAGCTCCCAGACCCTACGAGCAGTACTTC. This codes for CASRPLAPRPYEQYF.

V is TRBV4-1 and J is TRBJ2-1, with a possible D match to TRBD1 (5 bases). CDR3 size: 13 residues. Germline CDR1 and CDR2: MGHRA and YSYEKL. Between the trimmed V and J ends, which lost 2 bases and 5 bases, there was a span of 7 bases. The CDR3: CASSQRGDNEQFF. In nucleotides, the CDR3 is TGCGCCAGCAGCCAAAGGGGCGACAATGAGCAGTTCTTC.

The V call is TRBV19, the J call TRBJ2-7; TRBD2 matches at 9 bases. V lost 3 bases, J lost 2 bases, and 5 bases stayed unmatched. CDR3 length: 15 amino acids. The germline CDR1 and CDR2 sequences are LNHDA and SQIVND (reference sequence). This chain's CDR3 is CASSIQREDAYEQYF. The CDR3 coding sequence is TGTGCCAGTAGTATCCAGCGGGAGGACGCCTACGAGCAGTACTTC.

The V gene is TRBV7-9, the J gene TRBJ2-3; 9 nucleotides line up with TRBD2. Germline trimming cut 1 base from V and 6 bases from J; bases unmatched to any gene: 8. This CDR3 spans 16 amino acids. The germline V gene encodes CDR1 SEHNR and CDR2 FQNEAQ (reference sequence). As DNA, the CDR3 is TGTGCCAGCAGCTTAGAACGGGCTAGCGGGATGGATACGCAGTATTTT. The encoded protein is CASSLERASGMDTQYF.

The V call is TRBV6-5, the J call TRBJ1-2; D remains unclear. The CDR3 length is 15 residues. Trimming removed 0 bases from V and 3 bases from J, with 11 bases in between. From germline, CDR1 is MNHEY and CDR2 SVGAGI. The chain's CDR3 is CASSYSNTPYYGYTF. The CDR3 nucleotides are TGTGCCAGCAGTTACTCGAATACACCCTACTATGGCTACACCTTC.

This chain uses TRBV4-3 with TRBJ2-3; 9 nucleotides align to TRBD2. CDR1 is LGHNA and CDR2 is YSLEER in the germline V gene. Losses at the gene ends were 1 base for V and 4 bases for J; bases not matched to a gene: 12. The CDR3 spans 18 residues. The CDR3 bases are TGCGCCAGCAGCCAAGTGGTCTGGCGGGAGGGGGGCCCAGATACGCAGTATTTT. Residues: CASSQVVWREGGPDTQYF.

The chain has TRBV4-1 and TRBJ2-3; maybe TRBD2 (6 bases). Per germline, CDR1 MGHRA and CDR2 YSYEKL. V dropped 2 bases and J dropped 0 bases, with 15 bases sitting between them. CDR3 length equals 17 residues. The CDR3 DNA reads TGCGCCAGCAGCCAACGCCTCCGCGGGGAGAGCACAGATACGCAGTATTTT. Translating it yields CASSQRLRGESTDTQYF.

The sample holds many counts of this clone. The genes are TRBV6-5 and TRBJ2-1, with D perhaps given as TRBD1 or TRBD2 (7 bases each). Germline-derived CDR1 and CDR2 are MNHEY and SVGAGI. There are 14 residues in the CDR3. The V end lost 5 bases, the J end lost 4 bases, and 12 bases lay between the germline ends. As DNA, the CDR3 is TGTGCCAGCAGTCCGCAGGGGGGGTACAATGAGCAGTTCTTC. This gives the protein CASSPQGGYNEQFF.

This chain connects TRBV15 to TRBJ1-1; no clear D gene. The CDR3 has 15 amino acids. Germline lookup yields CDR1 LNHNV and CDR2 YYDKDF (reference sequence). Trimming took 5 bases from V and 0 from J, leaving 13 bases between them. CDR3 sequence reads: CATSGKTLMNTEAFF. CDR3 DNA: TGTGCCACCAGCGGGAAGACTTTGATGAACACTGAAGCTTTCTTT.

V and J are TRBV27 and TRBJ2-7; a weak D match, TRBD1 (6 bases). The CDR3 length is 14 residues. V lost 4 bases and J lost 0, with 10 bases in between. CDR1 MNHEY and CDR2 SMNVEV come from the germline V gene (reference sequence). In DNA, the CDR3 is TGTGCCAGCAGTTGGACAGTAAGCTCCTACGAGCAGTACTTC. It yields the protein CASSWTVSSYEQYF.